The source of this T cell receptor (beta chain) is a study of tumor-infiltrating lymphocytes in primary liver carcinoma. Study summary: All patients, whether men or women, fell within 30 to 69 years of age. Tumor staging was T1-T3 N0M0; sizes spanned 4.2 to 10 cm across.

cDNA specific to TCR beta was made from approximately 0.55 ug of total RNA, with a constant-region primer employed for priming. Three nested multiplex PCR rounds of slightly modified ARM-PCR generated TCR beta libraries. The study ran its first two PCR rounds for roughly 9 cycles each, using TRBV1-TRBV30 forward primers and a C-beta reverse primer. MiXCR was run by TCRdb on the multiplex PCR reads, yielding one entry per CDR3 protein. The table includes around 170,000 distinct CDR3 sequences, 50% to 75% detected once. Study-level findings and limits: Tumor region pairs showed greater overlap than either tumor-adjacent or tumor-blood pairs did. Against blood, tumors held a significantly higher top-250-clone fraction (p = 0.039).

This clonotype has a count of ten or more. The antigen is not known. The germline V gene encodes CDR1 MNHNS and CDR2 SASEGT. V lost 4 bases to trimming and J lost 4 bases, with 12 bases between them. The CDR3 is 14 amino acids. Blood RNA originated from unsorted whole blood, with germline DNA additionally extracted. This TCR was recovered from a man aged 40-49 years with primary liver carcinoma and hepatitis B virus infection. The sample consisted of peripheral blood. The chain links TRBV6-1 to TRBJ2-3; D ambiguous. Here the CDR3 reads CASSGRANSDTQYF. The CDR3 nucleotides read TGTGCCAGCAGTGGCCGGGCGAATTCAGATACGCAGTATTTT.